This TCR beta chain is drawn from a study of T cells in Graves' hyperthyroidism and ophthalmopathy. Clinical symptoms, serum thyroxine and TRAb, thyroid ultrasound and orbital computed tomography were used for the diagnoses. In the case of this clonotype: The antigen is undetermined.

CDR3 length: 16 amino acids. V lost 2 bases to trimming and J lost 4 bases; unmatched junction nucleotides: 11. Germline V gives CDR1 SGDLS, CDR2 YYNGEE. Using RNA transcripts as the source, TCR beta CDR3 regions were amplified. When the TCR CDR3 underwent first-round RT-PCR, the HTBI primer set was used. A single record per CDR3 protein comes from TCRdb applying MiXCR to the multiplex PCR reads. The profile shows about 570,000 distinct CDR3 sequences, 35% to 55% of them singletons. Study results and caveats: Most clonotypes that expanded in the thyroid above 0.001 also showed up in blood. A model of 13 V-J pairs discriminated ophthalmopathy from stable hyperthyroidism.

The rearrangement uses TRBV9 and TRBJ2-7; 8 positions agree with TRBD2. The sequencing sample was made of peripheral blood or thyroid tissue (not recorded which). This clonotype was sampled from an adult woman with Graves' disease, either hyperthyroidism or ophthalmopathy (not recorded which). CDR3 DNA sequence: TGTGCCAGCAGCGTTAGCGGGGACCCAGCCCTGTACGAGCAGTACTTC. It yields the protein CASSVSGDPALYEQYF.